This T cell receptor (beta chain) appears in the sequencing data of a study of STAT3 mutations in large granular lymphocyte leukemia. The protocol was immunoSEQ multiplex PCR, while the TCRdb copy is restricted to in-frame clones and leaves out a portion. The sample has 12,000 or so clones; approximately 83% are singletons. Study findings and constraints: In T-cell large granular lymphocyte leukemia, about half of patients showed multiple immunodominant subclonotypes. Clonal expansion was inferred from samples taken at other timepoints.

For this clone: Its antigen is not identified.

With V trimmed by 4 bases and J by 3 bases, 10 bases remained unmatched. Germline V gives CDR1 MGHRA, CDR2 YSYEKL. This CDR3 comprises 16 residues. The chain is built from TRBV4-1 and TRBJ2-7, with 9 nucleotides matching TRBD1. This TCR was recovered from a man older than 75 with T-cell large granular lymphocyte leukemia. Some clones in this sample may be carry-over from other donors' samples. The sample was peripheral blood mononuclear cells. This chain's CDR3 is CASSRLIGTGYYEQYF. The CDR3 DNA reads as TGCGCCAGCAGCCGGCTGATTGGGACAGGGTACTACGAGCAGTACTTC.